The rows below give T cell receptor beta chains drawn from one sample of a study of T cell responses to AZD1222 COVID-19 vaccine. The table came from immunoSEQ multiplex PCR; TCRdb's copy has only in-frame clones and leaves some out. The sample yields approximately 180,000 clones, approximately 90% seen once. The source was peripheral blood, collected on day 0 of AZD1222 vaccination. The receptors here all came from an adult in good health. The CDR3 runs from the conserved cysteine through the conserved F or W. D genes are given only for firm matches. Part of the rows lack a size; the others show once, few, many or a class for expanded clones.

v_call	clone_size	j_call	d_call	cdr3_aa	cdr3_nt
TRBV9	NA	TRBJ2-3	NA	CASSVGPRWGDTQYF	TGTGCCAGCAGCGTAGGGCCCAGATGGGGAGATACGCAGTATTTT
TRBV15	once	TRBJ1-1	NA	CATSRDEGTRSTEAFF	TGTGCCACCAGCAGAGATGAAGGGACTCGGAGTACTGAAGCTTTCTTT
TRBV30	NA	TRBJ1-5	TRBD1	CAWSIPGQGRLYSNQPQHF	TGTGCCTGGAGCATACCGGGACAGGGGCGCCTTTATAGCAATCAGCCCCAGCATTTT
TRBV5-1	NA	TRBJ1-3	NA	CASKPSSSGNTIYF	TGCGCCAGCAAACCGTCGAGCTCTGGAAACACCATATATTTT
TRBV7-8	NA	TRBJ1-6	NA	CASSLATADSYNSPLHF	TGTGCCAGCAGCTTAGCCACCGCCGACTCCTATAATTCACCCCTCCACTTT
TRBV12-3/TRBV12-4	few	TRBJ2-6	NA	CASCFLGANVLTF	NA
TRBV11-2	NA	TRBJ2-2	NA	CASSFTASNTGELFF	TGTGCCAGCAGCTTTACAGCTTCAAACACCGGGGAGCTGTTTTTT
TRBV19	NA	TRBJ1-4	NA	CASSIRADFEKLFF	TGTGCCAGTAGTATTCGGGCAGACTTTGAAAAACTGTTTTTT
TRBV7-8	NA	TRBJ2-5	TRBD1	CASSPNRGNQETQYF	TGTGCCTCCTCCCCCAACAGGGGGAACCAAGAGACCCAGTACTTC
TRBV7-9	NA	TRBJ1-5	NA	CASSLDNSNQPQHF	TGTGCCAGCAGCTTAGATAATAGCAATCAGCCCCAGCATTTT
TRBV2	NA	TRBJ2-4	TRBD2	CASRAGTSGGALNIQYF	TGTGCCAGCAGAGCCGGGACTAGCGGGGGGGCCTTAAACATTCAGTACTTC
TRBV7-3	NA	TRBJ2-7	TRBD1	CASSLNPRTGIHF	TGTGCCAGCAGCTTAAATCCCCGGACAGGGATCCACTTC
TRBV4-2	NA	TRBJ1-6	NA	CASSQGQNSPLHF	TGTGCCAGCAGCCAAGGACAGAATTCACCCCTCCACTTT
TRBV6-2/TRBV6-3	NA	TRBJ2-7	NA	CASSYVFSGLDTYEQYF	TGTGCCAGCAGTTACGTGTTTTCAGGGCTGGATACCTACGAGCAGTACTTC
TRBV7-6	NA	TRBJ2-3	NA	CASSQGPDTTDTQYF	TGTGCCAGCAGCCAGGGACCAGATACCACAGATACGCAGTATTTT
TRBV6-2/TRBV6-3	NA	TRBJ2-7	NA	CASSLRASSYEQYF	TGTGCCAGCAGTCTCCGGGCCTCTTCCTACGAGCAGTACTTC
TRBV21-1	NA	TRBJ1-1	NA	CASRPAGGGGPEAFF	TGTGCCAGCAGGCCGGCCGGTGGGGGGGGCCCTGAAGCTTTCTTT
TRBV5-1	NA	TRBJ2-5	TRBD2	CASSLGTSFPQETQYF	TGCGCCAGCAGCTTGGGGACTAGCTTTCCGCAAGAGACCCAGTACTTC
TRBV4-3	NA	TRBJ2-5	TRBD1	CASSQDWTGASPRETQYF	TGCGCCAGCAGCCAAGATTGGACAGGGGCGAGCCCCCGGGAGACCCAGTACTTC
TRBV27	NA	TRBJ2-1	NA	CASSPLPSSYNEQFF	TGTGCCAGCAGTCCCCTTCCGAGCTCCTACAATGAGCAGTTCTTC
TRBV28	NA	TRBJ1-4	TRBD1	CASSELPHWPRKRTGKDEKLFF	TGTGCCAGCAGTGAGCTCCCCCACTGGCCCAGGAAAAGGACAGGCAAGGATGAAAAACTGTTTTTT
TRBV7-2	NA	TRBJ1-3	NA	CASSFGGPGNTIYF	TGTGCCAGCAGCTTTGGGGGCCCTGGAAACACCATATATTTT
TRBV24-1	NA	TRBJ2-3	NA	CATSMDGGTDTQYF	TGTGCCACCAGCATGGACGGGGGCACAGATACGCAGTATTTT
TRBV7-2	NA	TRBJ2-3	TRBD2	CASSFEPGLAATDTQYF	TGTGCCAGCAGCTTTGAGCCGGGACTAGCTGCTACAGATACGCAGTATTTT
TRBV5-1	NA	TRBJ2-7	TRBD2	CASSRGGVNSYEQYF	TGCGCCAGCAGCCGTGGGGGGGTAAACTCCTACGAGCAGTACTTC
TRBV12-3/TRBV12-4	NA	TRBJ2-3	NA	CASSYASRSAQYF	TGTGCCAGCAGTTACGCGTCCCGTAGCGCGCAGTATTTT
TRBV5-1	NA	TRBJ2-7	TRBD1	CASSLGQASYEQYF	TGCGCCAGCAGCCTAGGACAGGCCTCCTACGAGCAGTACTTC
TRBV15	NA	TRBJ1-5	NA	CATAVGNQPQHF	TGTGCCACGGCGGTTGGCAATCAGCCCCAGCATTTT
TRBV6-2/TRBV6-3	NA	TRBJ2-1	NA	CASTPGPAGVINEQFF	TGTGCCAGCACCCCGGGTCCGGCAGGGGTAATCAATGAGCAGTTCTTC
TRBV7-9	once	TRBJ2-2	TRBD1	CASSTRQGNYTGELFF	TGTGCCAGCAGCACCCGACAGGGAAATTACACCGGGGAGCTGTTTTTT
TRBV30	NA	TRBJ1-3	NA	CAWSLRLGLLGGNTIYF	TGTGCCTGGAGTCTCCGCCTGGGACTCCTAGGGGGAAACACCATATATTTT
TRBV27	NA	TRBJ2-5	NA	CASSPPDDKETQYF	TGTGCCAGCAGTCCACCGGACGATAAGGAGACCCAGTACTTC
TRBV7-2	few	TRBJ2-7	TRBD1	CASSLAGPYHRGEREQYF	TGTGCCAGCAGCTTAGCTGGTCCCTACCACAGGGGTGAGAGGGAGCAGTACTTC
TRBV7-9	NA	TRBJ1-3	TRBD1	CASTPPGGSGNTIYF	TGTGCCAGCACCCCCCCAGGGGGCTCTGGAAACACCATATATTTT
TRBV3-1/TRBV3-2	once	TRBJ1-3	NA	CASSQDRASGNTIYF	TGTGCCAGCAGCCAAGACAGGGCCTCTGGAAACACCATATATTTT
TRBV5-1	NA	TRBJ2-1	TRBD2	CASSFSGATNEQFF	TGCGCCAGCAGCTTTAGCGGGGCTACCAATGAGCAGTTCTTC
TRBV2	NA	TRBJ2-3	TRBD2	CASRPLRLAGGAGDTQYF	TGTGCCAGCAGGCCCCTCCGACTAGCGGGGGGCGCGGGAGATACGCAGTATTTT
TRBV12-3/TRBV12-4	NA	TRBJ2-7	NA	CASSLNREQYF	TGTGCCAGCAGTTTAAATAGGGAGCAGTACTTC
TRBV27	once	TRBJ1-3	NA	CASSLDLYSGNTIYF	TGTGCCAGCAGTTTGGACCTTTACTCTGGAAACACCATATATTTT
TRBV4-3	NA	TRBJ2-1	NA	CASSQVGGEQFF	TGCGCCAGCAGCCAAGTAGGGGGGGAGCAGTTCTTC
TRBV7-9	NA	TRBJ1-1	NA	CASSLAGVEAEAFF	TGTGCCAGCAGCTTAGCGGGCGTAGAGGCTGAAGCTTTCTTT
TRBV5-4	NA	TRBJ2-5	TRBD2	CASSPRGGPQETQYF	TGTGCCAGCAGCCCCCGGGGGGGCCCCCAAGAGACCCAGTACTTC
TRBV4-2	few	TRBJ2-5	TRBD2	CASSQGRRGEETQYF	TGTGCCAGCAGCCAAGGGAGGCGGGGGGAAGAGACCCAGTACTTC
TRBV6-6	NA	TRBJ1-3	NA	CASRRALGNTIYF	TGTGCCAGCCGGCGGGCTCTCGGAAACACCATATATTTT
TRBV7-2	NA	TRBJ1-2	NA	CASTGGSFYGYTF	TGTGCCAGCACCGGGGGGAGCTTTTATGGCTACACCTTC
TRBV7-9	few	TRBJ1-5	TRBD1	CASSIGGGGNQPQHF	TGTGCCAGCAGCATAGGGGGCGGGGGCAATCAGCCCCAGCATTTT
TRBV11-2	once	TRBJ1-1	NA	CASSLSRGTEAFF	TGTGCCAGCAGCTTAAGCAGGGGAACTGAAGCTTTCTTT
TRBV3-1/TRBV3-2	NA	TRBJ2-5	TRBD2	CASSQDLAGGYEETQYF	TGTGCCAGCAGCCAAGACCTAGCGGGGGGCTATGAAGAGACCCAGTACTTC
TRBV2	NA	TRBJ2-7	NA	CASSGRGTVYEQYF	TGTGCCAGCAGCGGTCGTGGGACGGTCTACGAGCAGTACTTC
TRBV10-1	NA	TRBJ2-5	NA	CASSEHISEETQYF	TGCGCCAGCAGTGAGCACATTTCGGAAGAGACCCAGTACTTC
TRBV9	NA	TRBJ2-3	TRBD2	CASSPGQRGDTRDTQYF	TGTGCCAGCAGCCCCGGGCAGCGGGGGGACACACGGGATACGCAGTATTTT
TRBV7-2	NA	TRBJ1-2	TRBD1	CASSFELRTGGYGYTF	TGTGCCAGCAGCTTCGAACTTAGGACAGGAGGATATGGCTACACCTTC
TRBV4-3	NA	TRBJ2-3	NA	CASSQTTGGGGADTQYF	TGCGCCAGCAGCCAAACAACAGGCGGGGGCGGTGCAGATACGCAGTATTTT
TRBV15	NA	TRBJ1-5	NA	CATSRQGSNQPQHF	TGTGCCACCAGCAGACAGGGATCAAATCAGCCCCAGCATTTT
TRBV27	few	TRBJ2-7	TRBD1	CASRSGRTGDGGGYEQYF	TGTGCCAGCAGATCCGGAAGGACAGGGGATGGGGGAGGCTACGAGCAGTACTTC